This TCR beta chain emerged from a study of molecular identifiers for immune sequencing clone quantification. Study results and limitations: Jurkat TCR RNA spiked in from one cell could reportedly be detected among some 980,000 naive cells.

Sorting captured naive CD8 T cells as CD8+CD4-CCR7+CD45RA+. The CDR3 is made up of 17 amino acids. The V end was cut by 0 bases, the J end by 4 bases, with 15 bases between. Germline V CDR1 and CDR2: LGHNA, YSLEER. In regard to this clonotype: Its antigen is not known.

From the PCR reads, TCRdb called clonotypes with MiXCR, one entry per CDR3 protein. The sample lists hundreds of thousands of distinct CDR3 sequences, roughly 23% occurring once. The sequencing sample was made of naive CD8+ T cells from blood, with Jurkat cell RNA spiked in. As to subset: FACS-sorted CD8+CD4-CCR7+CD45RA+ naive T cells. The chain links TRBV4-3 to TRBJ2-2; tentative D call: TRBD2 (6 bases). This sequence was found in a human donor in good health. Some libraries in this study had Jurkat cell RNA spiked in. The CDR3 reads CASSQDRAGTFTGELFF. In DNA form, the CDR3 reads TGCGCCAGCAGCCAAGATAGGGCCGGGACTTTCACCGGGGAGCTGTTTTTT.